The present T cell receptor beta chain was sequenced within a study of Graves' ophthalmopathy and Graves' hyperthyroidism (dated by TCRdb to 2016 to 2019). Concerning the study at large: A patient counted as having stable hyperthyroidism if there was no progression to ophthalmopathy within 18 months of follow-up. The study used TCR beta repertoire signatures to distinguish Graves' ophthalmopathy from Graves' hyperthyroidism and to predict progression to ophthalmopathy. In total, 135 blood samples were TCR-sequenced: some 43 ophthalmopathy, some 75 hyperthyroidism and some 17 hyperthyroidism-to-ophthalmopathy patients. To explore V-J signatures that separate ophthalmopathy from hyperthyroidism, a discovery set of about 100 patients was enrolled, consisting of about 41 with ophthalmopathy and approximately 60 with stable hyperthyroidism. An independent validation cohort comprised some 19 hyperthyroidism patients and about 16 patients who later progressed from hyperthyroidism to ophthalmopathy. In about six hyperthyroidism patients, the T-cell repertoires found in thyroid tissue were compared with those found in blood. Following sampling, methimazole starting at 30 mg daily was administered to hyperthyroidism patients, and high-dose intravenous methylprednisolone was administered to ophthalmopathy patients.

For repertoire sequencing, the TCR beta CDR3 regions were amplified from RNA transcripts. The first round was an RT-PCR using HTBI primers with the Qiagen OneStep RT-PCR kit, and this first round was followed by a second-round multiplex PCR, then size selection and purification. Sequencing of the libraries was carried out on an Illumina HiSeq2000 in paired-end mode with 100 bp reads. The authors' analysis ran thus. SOAPnuke was used for read processing, and reads with adapters, uncalled bases, a mean Phred below 15, or no exact constant-primer or identifier match were discarded. COPE v1.2.5 was used to merge high-quality paired reads. Each unique nucleotide sequence was defined as a clonotype, and clonotypes were aligned to IMGT TRB V, D and J references with MiTCR v1.1. Only V-J combinations with frequency above 0.0001 were analysed, covering approximately 99% of repertoires. For each V-J combination, a TCR clonal expansion and chaos score was defined as the ratio of F50 clonal expansion to chaos observed in the TCRdist matrix. Welch's t-statistics and random forest were used to narrow the features down to approximately twelve V-J combinations, which were then fed into a naive Bayes classifier. The Morisita-Horn index was used to measure how similar the thyroid and blood repertoires were. The public sequencing data were trimmed at Q25 with fastp and processed into clonotypes with MiXCR by TCRdb, which kept only in-frame beta chains. Entries are consolidated by CDR3 protein sequence, retaining the most common genes and DNA. None of the V and J calls come from the authors' own analysis; TCRdb made them. Present in this sample are 1 million to 1.3 million distinct CDR3 sequences, roughly 35% of which were seen just once. Of the sample, approximately 10% is held by the ten largest clones.

Patients with hyperthyroidism were aged 18 to 65 years, had been newly diagnosed, and had a disease duration of less than 2 months. Anyone with other autoimmune diseases, uncontrolled infections, pregnancy or lactation was excluded from the study. Clinical symptoms, serum thyroxine, TRAb, thyroid ultrasound and orbital computed tomography were used for diagnosis. Total RNA was extracted with Trizol reagent and quality-checked on an Agilent 2100 Bioanalyzer. Study-level results and caveats: In validation, the model predicted ophthalmopathy progression with about 70% sensitivity and roughly 72% specificity; more than ten predicted patients were CT-confirmed with GO in a median of 6.5 months. Most of the expanded thyroid clonotypes with a frequency above 0.001 were also detected in blood, and it was suggested that the thyroid immune response may be reflected by blood repertoires. The 13-signature model separated ophthalmopathy from stable hyperthyroidism with 85% to 90% sensitivity and 81.08% specificity in cross-validation, and 80%/75% in the test set. No statistical method was used to predetermine the sample size, and group allocation was not hidden from the investigators.

Trimmed from V: 3 bases; trimmed from J: 2 bases; junction bases lacking a gene match: 11. The CDR3 numbers 19 residues from cysteine through phenylalanine. The only DNA kept is the CDR3, 57 bases in frame from the first base. Taken from the germline V gene, the CDR1 and CDR2 loops are SGDLS and YYNGEE. This clonotype was detected a few times. Its target antigen remains unknown. Base qualities are not provided; no much larger clone lies one nucleotide away. In this chain, TRBV9 is recombined with TRBJ2-6; 10 junctional bases match TRBD1. Material: peripheral blood or thyroid tissue (not recorded which). The TCR was taken from an adult man with Graves' hyperthyroidism. The CDR3: CASSALPGQGRAGANVLTF. The base sequence is TGTGCCAGCAGCGCCCTACCGGGACAGGGGAGAGCTGGGGCCAACGTCCTGACTTTC.